Listed here are 21 T cell receptor beta chains from one sample, sequenced in a study of T cell responses to AZD1222 COVID-19 vaccine. The method was immunoSEQ multiplex PCR; TCRdb's version includes in-frame clones alone and lacks a portion of them. This sample has about 190,000 clones, with around 90% found just once. The sample in question was peripheral blood, obtained on day 0 of AZD1222 vaccination. These receptors originate from an adult in good health.

V is TRBV7-9 and J is TRBJ1-2; D ambiguous. CDR1 is SEHNR, CDR2 FQNEAQ, per germline (reference sequence). V dropped 7 bases and J dropped 4 bases, with 16 bases sitting between them. The CDR3 is 14 amino acids. CDR3: CASTTEKVPYGYTF. The CDR3, as DNA: TGTGCCAGCACCACCGAGAAGGTTCCCTATGGCTACACCTTC.

The chain couples TRBV27 to TRBJ1-5, with D unresolved. The CDR3 totals 12 residues. CDR1 and CDR2 (germline): MNHEY, SMNVEV (reference sequence). The V end was cut by 4 bases, the J end by 0 bases, with 1 base between. The CDR3 nucleotides are TGTGCCAGCAGTTATAGCAATCAGCCCCAGCATTTT. Protein: CASSYSNQPQHF.

The rearrangement links TRBV9 to TRBJ2-7; TRBD2 might be the D (5 bases). With 2 bases removed from V and 7 bases from J, the gap between germline ends came to 16 bases. The CDR3 spans 14 residues. In germline, CDR1 is SGDLS, CDR2 YYNGEE. CDR3 sequence: CASSVYAAPGEQYF. The CDR3 DNA sequence: TGTGCCAGCAGCGTCTACGCGGCCCCGGGGGAGCAGTACTTC.

The chain links TRBV4-3 to TRBJ1-2; the D is unclear. The length of the CDR3 is 15 residues. The germline V and J ends were trimmed by 0 bases and 6 bases, with 14 bases remaining between them. Germline lookup yields CDR1 LGHNA and CDR2 YSLEER. CDR3 loop: CASSQEARNPHGYTF. The CDR3 DNA sequence: TGCGCCAGCAGCCAAGAGGCACGGAACCCCCATGGCTACACCTTC.

The J gene is TRBJ1-1, the V gene TRBV19; D ambiguous. The CDR3 has 12 residues. Per the germline V gene, CDR1 is LNHDA and CDR2 is SQIVND (reference sequence). Trimming removed 5 bases at V and 6 bases at J, with 10 bases between. CDR3 residues: CASSWSGSEAFF. The CDR3 DNA sequence: TGTGCCAGTAGTTGGTCTGGGTCTGAAGCTTTCTTT.

The chain employs TRBV19 and TRBJ2-3; 9 nucleotides align to TRBD2. This CDR3 contains 14 residues. The germline gives CDR1 LNHDA, CDR2 SQIVND (reference sequence). With V trimmed by 3 bases and J by 7 bases, 5 bases remained unmatched. DNA of the CDR3: TGTGCCAGTAGTATCCTGGGACTAGCAAATACGCAGTATTTT. Protein sequence: CASSILGLANTQYF.

This chain joins TRBV6-2 or TRBV6-3 and TRBJ2-5; D may be TRBD1 or TRBD2 (5 bases each). The CDR3 has 14 amino acids. Germline CDR1 reads MNHEY; CDR2 reads SVGEGT. With 6 bases removed from V and 3 bases from J, the gap between germline ends came to 14 bases. In DNA form, the CDR3 reads TGTGCCAGCAGCTGGGACCCGCGAGAAGAGACCCAGTACTTC. Translated, it gives CASSWDPREETQYF.

This clone was detected only once. The chain joins TRBV6-7 to TRBJ2-7; TRBD2 might be the D (6 bases). TRBV6-7 has ORF status, its function being uncertain. The CDR3 loop spans 19 amino acids. V dropped 0 bases and J dropped 2 bases, with 23 bases sitting between them. CDR3 in DNA: TGTGCCAGCAGTTACTCGGGGTTAGTCCTGGACTATACGCCCTACGAGCAGTACTTC. Its translation is CASSYSGLVLDYTPYEQYF.

A word on this clone: The sample contains more than one DNA sequence encoding this CDR3. This chain links TRBV19 with TRBJ2-7; 11 bases align to TRBD2. V lost 4 bases, J lost 4 bases, and 3 bases stayed unmatched. Germline CDR1 is LNHDA and CDR2 is SQIVND (reference sequence). The CDR3 runs to 14 residues. The CDR3 loop reads CASSTTSGGYEQYF. The CDR3 coding sequence is TGTGCCAGTAGTACAACTAGCGGGGGTTACGAGCAGTACTTC.

This chain uses TRBV7-8 with TRBJ2-1; a weak D match, TRBD2 (6 bases). CDR1 and CDR2 from the germline V gene are SGHVS and FQNEAQ. Trimming shortened V by 2 bases and J by 0 bases, and 14 bases separated the two germline ends. The CDR3 length is 17 residues. CDR3 protein: CASSLRPGTYSYNEQFF. CDR3 DNA: TGTGCCAGCAGCTTACGGCCCGGGACTTACTCCTACAATGAGCAGTTCTTC.

A few counts support this clone. The chain recombines TRBV7-2 with TRBJ2-7; 8 bases align to TRBD1. CDR3 length: 14 amino acids. Germline trimming cut 5 bases from V and 5 bases from J; bases unmatched to any gene: 8. From germline, CDR1 is SGHTA and CDR2 FQGNSA. For the CDR3, the DNA is TGTGCCAGCAGCCAGGGGGCACAGGGGGACGAGCAGTACTTC. This codes for CASSQGAQGDEQYF.

This chain joins TRBV28 and TRBJ2-3; 12 bases line up with TRBD1. The CDR3 spans 22 residues. Germline V gene data show CDR1 as MDHEN and CDR2 as SYDVKM. V lost 7 bases and J lost 1; bases outside the gene matches: 24. The CDR3 sequence: CASMTWFKGSIGTGGGTDTQYF. CDR3 bases: TGTGCCAGCATGACGTGGTTCAAGGGGTCGATCGGGACAGGGGGCGGCACAGATACGCAGTATTTT.

The chain uses TRBV28 and TRBJ2-3, with 9 bases that match TRBD2. The germline V gene has CDR1 MDHEN and CDR2 SYDVKM. Germline trimming cut 3 bases from V and 5 bases from J; bases unmatched to any gene: 21. The CDR3 has 20 amino acids. In nucleotides, the CDR3 is TGTGCCAGCAGTTTCTACGCACTAGGGACTAGCAGGAGATTTAAAGATACGCAGTATTTT. Amino acids: CASSFYALGTSRRFKDTQYF.

J is TRBJ1-2 and V is TRBV7-6; perhaps TRBD1 as D (5 bases). Trimming shortened V by 4 bases and J by 8 bases, and 20 bases separated the two germline ends. CDR3 length: 15 amino acids. Germline CDR1 and CDR2: SGHVS and FNYEAQ. The chain's CDR3 is CASSSVPPGVEGYTF. CDR3 bases: TGTGCCAGCAGCTCAGTCCCCCCGGGGGTGGAAGGCTACACCTTC.

The chain joins TRBV20-1 to TRBJ1-2; weak D call: TRBD1 (5 bases). The CDR3 has 14 amino acids. Trimming left V 3 bases short and J 1 base short, with 12 bases between. Germline CDR1 is DFQATT and CDR2 is SNEGSKA (reference sequence). The CDR3 spells CSASGARSNYGYTF. The CDR3 region has the DNA TGCAGTGCTAGTGGGGCCAGAAGTAACTATGGCTACACCTTC.

The chain couples TRBV18 to TRBJ2-7; 11 bases fit TRBD1. Looked up from germline, CDR1 is KGHSH and CDR2 is LQKENI. V was clipped by 6 bases and J by 3 bases; unmatched bases: 4. The CDR3 contains 14 residues. The CDR3 is CASSQDRGRYEQYF. In nucleotides, the CDR3 is TGTGCCAGCTCTCAGGACAGGGGGCGCTACGAGCAGTACTTC.

The chain combines TRBV18 with TRBJ2-7; 10 bases are shared with TRBD2. V lost 1 base and J lost 0; bases outside the gene matches: 0. The germline V gene encodes CDR1 KGHSH and CDR2 LQKENI. CDR3 size: 15 residues. CDR3 DNA sequence: TGTGCCAGCTCACCACTAGCGGGAGGCTCCTACGAGCAGTACTTC. Translated, it gives CASSPLAGGSYEQYF.

V and J are TRBV20-1 and TRBJ2-3; 9 positions match TRBD2. Germline CDR1 is DFQATT and CDR2 is SNEGSKA (reference sequence). CDR3 length: 16 residues. V shed 3 bases, J shed 8 bases, and the junction held 15 bases outside the gene matches. The CDR3 nucleotides read TGCAGTGCTAGTCTGGGCGGGGGGGGGCTGGTAGGTACGCAGTATTTT. Its translation is CSASLGGGGLVGTQYF.

V is TRBV10-3 and J is TRBJ2-2, with TRBD1 identical over 8 bases. The J segment lost 4 bases and the V segment lost 1 base, leaving 8 bases of the junction unmatched. Germline V CDR1 and CDR2: ENHRY, SYGVKD. The CDR3 totals 17 residues. CDR3 loop: CAISEWRAGGPTGELFF. Here the CDR3 DNA reads TGTGCCATCAGTGAGTGGAGGGCAGGGGGCCCCACCGGGGAGCTGTTTTTT.

The chain joins TRBV9 to TRBJ2-2; D gene unclear. This CDR3 contains 16 residues. Germline V CDR1 and CDR2: SGDLS, YYNGEE. The ends were cut back, 0 bases at V and 0 bases at J, with 9 bases in the middle. In DNA, the CDR3 is TGTGCCAGCAGCGTAGTGTCAGTCACGAACACCGGGGAGCTGTTTTTT. Protein sequence: CASSVVSVTNTGELFF.

The genes are TRBV19 and TRBJ2-3; 10 bases are a match to TRBD2. CDR3 length: 18 amino acids. CDR1 LNHDA and CDR2 SQIVND come from the germline V gene (reference sequence). The ends lost 0 bases at V and 1 base at J; junction bases unmatched: 7. The chain's CDR3 is CASSIDPRTSGRTDTQYF. CDR3 coding DNA: TGTGCCAGTAGTATAGACCCCCGGACTAGCGGACGCACAGATACGCAGTATTTT.